One sample yielded the 17 T cell receptor beta chains listed below, sequenced in a study of blood T cell repertoires in COVID-19. Clones were sequenced by immunoSEQ multiplex PCR, and TCRdb holds only the in-frame ones, with some missing. The sample has over 200,000 clones, 75% to 90% seen once. The sample taken for sequencing was peripheral blood. All receptors derive from a human donor in a cohort sampled during active COVID-19.

This rearrangement joins TRBV5-1 to TRBJ2-7; 9 bases match TRBD1. The CDR3 sequence is 15 residues long. Germline CDR1 is SGHRS and CDR2 is YFSETQ. The J segment lost 4 bases and the V segment lost 5 bases, leaving 10 bases of the junction unmatched. The CDR3, as DNA: TGCGCCAGCAGTGAGGGGACAGGGAGGGTTTACGAGCAGTACTTC. This gives the protein CASSEGTGRVYEQYF.

This chain links TRBV13 with TRBJ2-3; the D gene is possibly TRBD2 (5 bases). The CDR3 is 15 residues long. The germline V gene encodes CDR1 PRHDT and CDR2 FYEKMQ (reference sequence). Deletions cut 0 bases from V and 2 bases from J, with 9 bases between. The CDR3 region is CASSLGRTFTDTQYF. CDR3 DNA: TGTGCCAGCAGCTTAGGGCGGACTTTCACAGATACGCAGTATTTT.

CDR3 coding DNA: TGCGCCAGCAGCTTGGGACAGGCTAATGAAAAACTGTTTTTT. It specifies CASSLGQANEKLFF. This sequence joins TRBV5-1 and TRBJ1-4; D might be TRBD1 (6 bases). V was clipped by 0 bases and J by 3 bases, with 6 bases between them. From germline, CDR1 is SGHRS and CDR2 YFSETQ. This CDR3 contains 14 residues.

This sequence joins TRBV18 and TRBJ2-5, with D tentatively TRBD2 (5 bases). Germline CDR1 is KGHSH and CDR2 is LQKENI. Trimming took off 3 bases at V and 3 bases at J, with 23 bases between the two ends. The CDR3 runs 18 residues. This CDR3 reads CASSPLTSAERLKETQYF. The CDR3 DNA follows: TGTGCCAGCTCACCTTTGACTTCGGCAGAGAGACTAAAAGAGACCCAGTACTTC.

CDR3 amino acids: CASSTGTGLPYEQYF. CDR3 nucleotides: TGTGCCAGCAGCACTGGGACAGGGTTACCCTACGAGCAGTACTTC. This sequence joins TRBV7-2 and TRBJ2-7, with 9 bases lining up with TRBD1. This CDR3 contains 15 residues. The V segment lost 5 bases and the J segment 2 bases; nucleotides outside the gene matches: 7. The germline gives CDR1 SGHTA, CDR2 FQGNSA.

The gene calls are TRBV20-1 and TRBJ1-2; unclear D gene. The ends were cut back, 3 bases at V and 6 bases at J, with 5 bases in the middle. Germline-derived CDR1 and CDR2 are DFQATT and SNEGSKA (reference sequence). The CDR3 spans 10 residues. CDR3 residues: CSASSDGYTF. The CDR3 bases are TGCAGTGCTAGCAGCGATGGCTACACCTTC.

The chain couples TRBV28 to TRBJ2-7, with 12 bases aligning to TRBD1. This CDR3 contains 16 residues. The V segment lost 6 bases and the J segment 4 bases; nucleotides outside the gene matches: 10. Per the germline V gene, CDR1 is MDHEN and CDR2 is SYDVKM. The CDR3 sequence: CASRPPPGQGAYEQYF. CDR3 DNA sequence: TGTGCCAGCAGGCCTCCTCCGGGACAGGGGGCTTACGAGCAGTACTTC.

The genes are TRBV6-5 and TRBJ2-6, with D maybe TRBD2 (6 bases). V was clipped by 5 bases and J by 4 bases, with 12 bases between them. The germline gives CDR1 MNHEY, CDR2 SVGAGI. The CDR3 extends over 15 amino acids. CDR3 loop: CASSNGGAGANVLTF. CDR3 sequence (DNA): TGTGCCAGCAGTAACGGGGGTGCCGGGGCCAACGTCCTGACTTTC.

This clone was detected only once. The chain combines TRBV3-1 (or the pseudogene TRBV3-2) with TRBJ2-7, with 8 bases that match TRBD1. J was trimmed by 3 bases and V by 0 bases; bases with no gene match: 1. CDR3 length equals 14 residues. Germline CDR1 LGHDT, CDR2 YNNKEL (reference sequence). The CDR3 loop reads CASSQDGTGYEQYF. The CDR3 DNA sequence: TGTGCCAGCAGCCAAGATGGGACAGGCTACGAGCAGTACTTC.

The CDR3 region is CASVSTGLAGFEQYF. The DNA for the CDR3 is TGTGCCAGCGTAAGCACGGGACTAGCGGGTTTCGAGCAGTACTTC. This chain connects TRBV6-6 to TRBJ2-7; 12 bases align to TRBD2. Losses at the gene ends were 8 bases for V and 6 bases for J; bases not matched to a gene: 11. This CDR3 has 15 amino acids. Germline assignment: CDR1 MNHNY and CDR2 SVGAGI (reference sequence).

This chain connects TRBV19 to TRBJ2-1; D remains unclear. Germline CDR1 and CDR2: LNHDA and SQIVND (reference sequence). V lost 3 bases and J 2 bases, leaving 8 bases between the germline ends. The CDR3 is 14 residues long. Written as DNA, the CDR3 is TGTGCCAGTAGTATGAGGTTACCCTACAATGAGCAGTTCTTC. Translated: CASSMRLPYNEQFF.

In this sample, this clone turned up a few times. The CDR3 spells CASSIDNRFYGYTF. The CDR3 coding sequence is TGTGCCAGTAGTATAGATAACAGATTCTATGGCTACACCTTC. The chain is built from TRBV19 and TRBJ1-2; no clear D gene. Germline V gene sequence: CDR1 LNHDA, CDR2 SQIVND (reference sequence). V was clipped by 0 bases and J by 4 bases, with 9 bases between them. This CDR3 is built from 14 residues.

The chain has TRBV15 and TRBJ2-7; D is perhaps TRBD2 (5 bases). The CDR3 is 16 residues long. The V gene lost 6 bases and the J gene lost 3 bases, with 21 bases spanning the gap. The germline V gene encodes CDR1 LNHNV and CDR2 YYDKDF (reference sequence). As DNA, the CDR3 is TGTGCCACCAGAATCGAGTCATTCGGGGTTATCTACGAGCAGTACTTC. Amino acid sequence: CATRIESFGVIYEQYF.

This chain joins TRBV15 and TRBJ2-7; 9 nucleotides match TRBD1. This CDR3 contains 14 residues. Germline V lookup: CDR1 LNHNV, CDR2 YYDKDF (reference sequence). J gave up 9 bases and V 5 bases, and 11 bases lay outside the gene matches. CDR3 sequence: CATSPRTGVSGQYF. The CDR3 DNA follows: TGTGCCACCAGCCCCCGGACAGGGGTGAGTGGGCAGTACTTC.

V gene TRBV6-5 combines with J gene TRBJ1-5, with D tentatively TRBD1 (6 bases). CDR1 and CDR2 (germline): MNHEY, SVGAGI. CDR3 length: 15 amino acids. Trimming pared 6 bases from V and 3 bases from J, leaving 15 bases between. For the CDR3, the DNA is TGTGCCAGCAGGGGCAGGGGCGACGCCAATCAGCCCCAGCATTTT. Residues: CASRGRGDANQPQHF.

V is TRBV15 and J is TRBJ1-3; a possible D gene is TRBD1 (5 bases). The CDR3 extends over 15 amino acids. Germline V gives CDR1 LNHNV, CDR2 YYDKDF (reference sequence). The V end lost 5 bases, the J end lost 3 bases, and 14 bases lay between the germline ends. The CDR3 sequence is CATSQSGEHGNTIYF. The CDR3 nucleotides are TGTGCCACCAGCCAATCGGGGGAACATGGAAACACCATATATTTT.

The chain couples TRBV4-3 to TRBJ1-2, with a possible D match to TRBD1 (6 bases). V lost 1 base, J lost 2 bases, and 11 bases lay in between. Germline CDR1 and CDR2: LGHNA and YSLEER. This CDR3 contains 15 residues. The CDR3 reads CASSQGQGINYGYTF. For the CDR3, the DNA is TGCGCCAGCAGCCAAGGTCAGGGGATCAACTATGGCTACACCTTC.